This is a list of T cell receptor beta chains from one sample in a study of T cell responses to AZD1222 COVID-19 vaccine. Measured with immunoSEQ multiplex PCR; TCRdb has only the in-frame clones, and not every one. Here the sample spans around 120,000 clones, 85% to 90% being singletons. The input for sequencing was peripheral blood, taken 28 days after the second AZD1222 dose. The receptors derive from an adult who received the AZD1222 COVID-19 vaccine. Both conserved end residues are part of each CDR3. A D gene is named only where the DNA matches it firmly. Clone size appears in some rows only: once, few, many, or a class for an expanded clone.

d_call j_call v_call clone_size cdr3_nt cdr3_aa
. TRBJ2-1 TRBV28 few TGTGCCAGCAGTTCCGGGAATGAGCAGTTCTTC CASSSGNEQFF
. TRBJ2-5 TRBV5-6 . TGTGCCAGCAGCCCGAGGGGGACCTCACAAGAGACCCAGTACTTC CASSPRGTSQETQYF
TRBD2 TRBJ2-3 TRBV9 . TGTGCCAGCAGCGCGGGACTAGCGGCTAGCACAGATACGCAGTATTTT CASSAGLAASTDTQYF
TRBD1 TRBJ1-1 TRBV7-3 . TGTGCCAGCAGCCGGGACAGGGAGCATACTGAAGCTTTCTTT CASSRDREHTEAFF
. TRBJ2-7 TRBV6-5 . TGTGCCAGCAGCATAGAGGACAGCTCCTACGAGCAGTACTTC CASSIEDSSYEQYF
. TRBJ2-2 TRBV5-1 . TGCGCCAGCAGCGCACCGGGCCGTGAAAACGCCGGGGAGCTGTTTTTT CASSAPGRENAGELFF
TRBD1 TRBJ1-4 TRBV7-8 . TGTGCCAGCAGCCAAGGGACAGGGGCCACAACTAATGAAAAACTGTTTTTT CASSQGTGATTNEKLFF
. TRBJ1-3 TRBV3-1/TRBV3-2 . TGTGCCAGCAGCCCCCTTAGGTCCCACTCTGGAAACACCATATATTTT CASSPLRSHSGNTIYF
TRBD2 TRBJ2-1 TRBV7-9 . TGTGCCAGCAGCCCCACAGCGGGATACTACAATGAGCAGTTCTTC CASSPTAGYYNEQFF
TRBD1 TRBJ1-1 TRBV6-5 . TGTGCCAGCAGCTACAGGGGAAAGGACACTGAAGCTTTCTTT CASSYRGKDTEAFF
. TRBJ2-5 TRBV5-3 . TGTGCCAGAAGCTGCCAAACAGGATTCGCAATCCAAGAGACCCAGTACTTC CARSCQTGFAIQETQYF
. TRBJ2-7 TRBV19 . TGTGCCAGTAGTATTGCGGGTCTAACCTACGAGCAGTACTTC CASSIAGLTYEQYF
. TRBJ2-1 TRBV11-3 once TGTGCCAGCAGCTTAAGGCTGAATGAGCAGTTCTTC CASSLRLNEQFF
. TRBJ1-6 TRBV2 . TGTGCCAGCGGAGGCGGGGACTCACCCCTCCACTTT CASGGGDSPLHF
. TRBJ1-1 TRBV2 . TGTGCCAGAGATGTGGGACATGGTGAAGCTTTCTTT CARDVGHGEAFF
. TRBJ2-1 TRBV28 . TGTGCCAGCATCATGGACTGGGAGACCTACAATGAGCAGTTCTTC CASIMDWETYNEQFF
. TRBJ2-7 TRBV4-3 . TGCGCCAGCAGCCACCCCCTTACCTACGAGCAGTACTTC CASSHPLTYEQYF
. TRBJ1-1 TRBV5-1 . TGCGCCAGCAGCATGAGGGGCAGTGGTAACACTGAAGCTTTCTTT CASSMRGSGNTEAFF
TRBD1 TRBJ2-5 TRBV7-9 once TGTGCCAGCAGCCGGGGGACAGGGGCCGCGCAAGAGACCCAGTACTTC CASSRGTGAAQETQYF
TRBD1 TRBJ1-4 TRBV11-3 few TGTGCCAGCAGACAGGGGGCGGGTGAAAAACTGTTTTTT CASRQGAGEKLFF
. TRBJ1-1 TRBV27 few TGTGCCAGCAGGAAGTCAGAGAGGCTTTTCACTGAAGCTTTCTTT CASRKSERLFTEAFF
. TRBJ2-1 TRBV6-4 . TGTGCCAGCAGTGACTTTCGGGATGAGCAGTTCTTC CASSDFRDEQFF
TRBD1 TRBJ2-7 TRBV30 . TGTGCCTGGAGTGAAGGGACAGGGGGGCCCTACGAGCAGTACTTC CAWSEGTGGPYEQYF
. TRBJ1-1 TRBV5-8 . TGTGCCAGCAGCGTGTTACAGGGTACTGAAGCTTTCTTT CASSVLQGTEAFF
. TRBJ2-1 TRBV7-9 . TGTGCCAGCAGCTTGCTTACCATCAATGAGCAGTTCTTC CASSLLTINEQFF
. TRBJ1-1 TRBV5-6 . TGTGCCAGCAGCGAGGTTACGGGCGTGAACACTGAAGCTTTCTTT CASSEVTGVNTEAFF
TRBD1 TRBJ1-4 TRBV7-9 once TGTGCCAGCAGCCCTGGACAGGGGGCGGGTAATGAAAAACTGTTTTTT CASSPGQGAGNEKLFF
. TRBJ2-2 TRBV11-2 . TGTGCCAGCAGCTTACATTACACCGGGGAGCTGTTTTTT CASSLHYTGELFF
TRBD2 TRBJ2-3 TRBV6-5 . TGTGCCAGCAGATTGACTAGCGGGAACGCAGATACGCAGTATTTT CASRLTSGNADTQYF
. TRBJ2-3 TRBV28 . TGTGCCAGCAGCCCCCCGACAGGGAAGGAGGGTACGCAGTATTTT CASSPPTGKEGTQYF
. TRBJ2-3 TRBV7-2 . TGTGCCAGCAGCTGGACAAGCACAGATACGCAGTATTTT CASSWTSTDTQYF
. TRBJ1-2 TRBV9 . TGTGCCAGCAGCGCGCCAGGCTCAACGGGGGGCCAGGGCTACACCTTC CASSAPGSTGGQGYTF
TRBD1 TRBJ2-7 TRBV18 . TGTGCCAGCTCACCACACAGGGGGACCATCTACGAGCAGTACTTC CASSPHRGTIYEQYF
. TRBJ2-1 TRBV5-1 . TGCGCCAGCAGCTTGCCACAGGGAAACAATGAGCAGTTCTTC CASSLPQGNNEQFF
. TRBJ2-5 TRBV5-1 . TGCGCCAGCAGCTTGGGACCTAAAGAGACCCAGTACTTC CASSLGPKETQYF
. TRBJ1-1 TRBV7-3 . TGTGCCAGCAGCGAGGCCTTGAACGCTGAAGCTTTCTTT CASSEALNAEAFF
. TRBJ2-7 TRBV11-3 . TGTGCCAGCAGCTTAGGCGCTGGGGTAGTCTCCTACGAGCAGTACTTC CASSLGAGVVSYEQYF